The TCR beta chain under discussion was sequenced for a study of persistence of HIV-infected CD4 T cells. For this clone: Its antigen is not known.

Stimulation used approximately 9.5 ug/mL lysate from CMV-infected fibroblasts. CD40L-negative CD69-negative CD45RO-high memory CD4+ T cells were sorted as populations depleted of antigen-responding cells. Donors had CD4+ T cell counts above 400 cells/uL and were CMV-seropositive. V lost 1 base and J 9 bases, leaving 10 bases between the germline ends. Germline CDR1 is LGHDT and CDR2 is YNNKEL (reference sequence). This CDR3 contains 13 residues. The libraries were made with immunoSEQ version 4 in survey mode. The data were produced by immunoSEQ multiplex PCR, yet TCRdb's version contains in-frame clones alone and is incomplete. The profile covers about 40,000 clones, with about 85% appearing a single time and less than 2% taken by the ten largest.

This sequence was found in an adult man with HIV who was CMV-seropositive. The input for sequencing was CD4+ T cells sorted from PBMCs after roughly 18-hour stimulation, taken from a patient who received antiretroviral therapy. The chain links TRBV3-1 (or the pseudogene TRBV3-2) to TRBJ1-5; no clear D. The CDR3, as DNA: TGTGCCAGCAGCCAAGGTTTCGATAGGCCCCAGCATTTT. Translated, it gives CASSQGFDRPQHF.